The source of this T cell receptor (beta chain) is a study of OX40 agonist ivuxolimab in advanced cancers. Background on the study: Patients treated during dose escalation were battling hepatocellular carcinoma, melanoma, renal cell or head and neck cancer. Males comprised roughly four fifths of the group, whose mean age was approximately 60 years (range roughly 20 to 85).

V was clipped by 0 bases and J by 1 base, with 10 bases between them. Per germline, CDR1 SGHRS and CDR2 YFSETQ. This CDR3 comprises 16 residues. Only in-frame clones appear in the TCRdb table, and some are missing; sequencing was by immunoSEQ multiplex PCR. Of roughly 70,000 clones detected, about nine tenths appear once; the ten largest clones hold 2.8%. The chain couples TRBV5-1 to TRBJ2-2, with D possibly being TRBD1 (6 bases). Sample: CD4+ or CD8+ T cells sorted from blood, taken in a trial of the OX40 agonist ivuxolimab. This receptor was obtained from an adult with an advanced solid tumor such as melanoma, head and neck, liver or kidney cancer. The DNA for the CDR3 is TGCGCCAGCAGCTTGGGTTCAGGGGTGAACACCGGGGAGCTGTTTTTT. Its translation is CASSLGSGVNTGELFF. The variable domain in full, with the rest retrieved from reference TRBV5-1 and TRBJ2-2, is KAGVTQTPRYLIKTRGQQVTLSCSPISGHRSVSWYQQTPGQGLQFLFEYFSETQRNKGNFPGRFSGRQFSNSRSEMNVSTLELGDSALYLCASSLGSGVNTGELFFGEGSRLTVL.